The 28 T cell receptor beta chains reported below all come from one sample, sequenced in a study of control samples from healthy donors and cancer patients. Assay used: immunoSEQ multiplex PCR; TCRdb lists only in-frame clones, some missing. Here the sample spans over 120,000 clones, roughly 94% being singletons. Specimen: PBMCs. These receptors all come from a man in his fifties or sixties with colorectal cancer.

This chain joins TRBV7-9 and TRBJ1-3; weak D call: TRBD1 (5 bases). The V gene lost 2 bases and the J gene lost 4 bases, with 12 bases spanning the gap. The germline gives CDR1 SEHNR, CDR2 FQNEAQ (reference sequence). This CDR3 has 15 residues. CDR3 sequence (DNA): TGTGCCAGCAGCTTACTACCGGGGCCCGGAAACACCATATATTTT. This codes for CASSLLPGPGNTIYF.

This chain connects TRBV25-1 to TRBJ2-2; D ambiguous. Trimming left V 5 bases short and J 1 base short, with 8 bases between. CDR1 and CDR2 from the germline V gene are MGHDK and SYGVNS. This CDR3 region has 14 residues. The CDR3 loop is CASSPPGNTGELFF. In DNA form, the CDR3 reads TGTGCCAGCAGTCCCCCGGGGAACACCGGGGAGCTGTTTTTT.

The V call is TRBV7-9, the J call TRBJ2-7, with unresolved D. CDR1 SEHNR and CDR2 FQNEAQ come from the germline V gene (reference sequence). V was pared by 8 bases and J by 5 bases, with 7 bases between. The length of the CDR3 is 10 residues. CDR3 region: CASGNHEQYF. CDR3 sequence (DNA): TGTGCCAGCGGTAACCACGAGCAGTACTTC.

This chain connects TRBV25-1 to TRBJ1-2; D remains ambiguous. Germline V gene data show CDR1 as MGHDK and CDR2 as SYGVNS. The CDR3 extends over 11 amino acids. The ends were cut back, 4 bases at V and 7 bases at J, with 7 bases in the middle. The CDR3, as DNA: TGTGCCAGCAGTGGTATAGGTGGCTACACCTTC. This encodes CASSGIGGYTF.

The chain is built from TRBV20-1 and TRBJ2-4, with D unresolved. V lost 3 bases and J 0 bases, leaving 15 bases between the germline ends. This CDR3 contains 16 residues. Germline loops: CDR1 DFQATT, CDR2 SNEGSKA (reference sequence). As DNA, the CDR3 is TGCAGTGCTAGTCCTAGGGCATCATTAGCCAAAAACATTCAGTACTTC. This sequence encodes CSASPRASLAKNIQYF.

V usage is TRBV14 and J usage is TRBJ2-5; D remains ambiguous. The germline CDR1 and CDR2 sequences are SGHDN and FVKESK. The V gene lost 0 bases and the J gene lost 5 bases, with 13 bases spanning the gap. This CDR3 comprises 15 residues. In nucleotides, the CDR3 is TGTGCCAGCAGCCAAGAGTATCAACTACAGGAGACCCAGTACTTC. Translation: CASSQEYQLQETQYF.

The rearrangement joins TRBV7-9 to TRBJ1-1, with D hard to call. CDR3 length equals 11 residues. Trimming took 1 base from V and 8 from J, leaving 5 bases between them. The germline CDR1 and CDR2 sequences are SEHNR and FQNEAQ (reference sequence). This CDR3 reads CASSLVGEAFF. CDR3 in DNA: TGTGCCAGCAGCTTAGTTGGCGAAGCTTTCTTT.

CDR3 amino acids: CASSSGLATEQYF. The CDR3 DNA follows: TGTGCCAGCAGCTCTGGACTAGCGACGGAGCAGTACTTC. V gene TRBV11-2 combines with J gene TRBJ2-7; 9 bases agree with TRBD2. The V gene's germline CDR1 is SGHAT and CDR2 FQNNGV. The V gene end was trimmed by 4 bases and the J gene end by 7 bases; junction bases not matched to a gene: 5. The CDR3 has 13 residues.

V gene TRBV5-1 combines with J gene TRBJ1-2; 8 bases line up with TRBD1. There are 15 residues in the CDR3. V shed 5 bases and J 4 bases; nucleotides not matched to a gene: 10. From germline, CDR1 is SGHRS and CDR2 YFSETQ. This CDR3 is CASRPSPTGVYGYTF. CDR3 in DNA: TGCGCCAGCAGACCATCCCCGACAGGGGTCTATGGCTACACCTTC.

V is TRBV27 and J is TRBJ1-2; no reliable D call. The CDR3 has 14 amino acids. Germline CDR1 is MNHEY and CDR2 is SMNVEV (reference sequence). The germline V and J ends were trimmed by 6 bases and 4 bases, with 15 bases remaining between them. CDR3 in DNA: TGTGCCAGCAGACTTTCAAGGGAAGCCTATGGCTACACCTTC. It specifies CASRLSREAYGYTF.

This rearrangement joins TRBV27 to TRBJ2-7; D is possibly TRBD1 or TRBD2 (6 bases each). From germline, CDR1 is MNHEY and CDR2 SMNVEV (reference sequence). V lost 2 bases and J 2 bases, leaving 19 bases between the germline ends. CDR3 length: 17 residues. The CDR3 reads CASSLQFAAGQTYEQYF. For the CDR3, the DNA is TGTGCCAGCAGTTTACAGTTCGCCGCGGGACAAACCTACGAGCAGTACTTC.

This clone was counted once. This chain joins TRBV19 and TRBJ2-7; D might be TRBD2 (6 bases). CDR3 length: 17 amino acids. The germline V gene has CDR1 LNHDA and CDR2 SQIVND (reference sequence). V lost 3 bases to trimming and J lost 0 bases, with 18 bases between them. The CDR3 spells CASSMFRGTPSSYEQYF. As DNA, the CDR3 is TGTGCCAGTAGTATGTTTCGGGGGACTCCGAGCTCCTACGAGCAGTACTTC.

This clone has a single count. V usage is TRBV30 and J usage is TRBJ1-5; TRBD1 agrees at 7 bases. CDR3 size: 14 residues. V gave up 2 bases and J gave up 3 bases; unmatched junction bases: 4. Germline lookup yields CDR1 GTSNPN and CDR2 SVGIG (reference sequence). The CDR3: CAWSRGQYNQPQHF. CDR3 DNA: TGTGCCTGGAGTCGGGGACAGTACAATCAGCCCCAGCATTTT.

This sequence joins TRBV5-1 and TRBJ1-4; tentative D call: TRBD1 (5 bases). Germline lookup yields CDR1 SGHRS and CDR2 YFSETQ. V lost 6 bases to trimming and J lost 10 bases, with 13 bases between them. This CDR3 has 12 residues. This CDR3 reads CASTLPGPKLFF. The CDR3 bases are TGCGCCAGCACCCTCCCGGGGCCAAAACTGTTTTTT.

The chain combines TRBV23-1 with TRBJ2-2, with TRBD1 as a possible D gene (6 bases). TRBV23-1 is annotated as an ORF whose role is uncertain. Deletions cut 8 bases from V and 0 bases from J, with 16 bases between. The CDR3 is made up of 16 amino acids. The CDR3 loop is CASPPRGHPNTGELFF. The CDR3 bases are TGCGCCAGCCCACCCAGGGGTCATCCGAACACCGGGGAGCTGTTTTTT.

The chain employs TRBV2 and TRBJ2-5; 10 nucleotides line up with TRBD2. The CDR3 covers 15 residues. With 5 bases clipped from V and 2 bases from J, the junction kept 5 bases outside the gene matches. Germline V gene data show CDR1 as SNHLY and CDR2 as FYNNEI. The CDR3: CASSPSSGGQETQYF. CDR3 nucleotides: TGTGCCAGCAGTCCCAGTAGCGGGGGGCAAGAGACCCAGTACTTC.

This chain connects TRBV18 to TRBJ1-1; no reliable D call. V was clipped by 6 bases and J by 0 bases, with 8 bases between them. CDR3 length: 13 residues. Germline V gene lookup returns CDR1 KGHSH and CDR2 LQKENI. The DNA for the CDR3 is TGTGCCAGCTCCCTTCTCGTGAACACTGAAGCTTTCTTT. It yields the protein CASSLLVNTEAFF. The full variable domain, rest sourced from reference TRBV18 and TRBJ1-1, is NAGVMQNPRHLVRRRGQEARLRCSPMKGHSHVYWYRQLPEEGLKFMVYLQKENIIDESGMPKERFSAEFPKEGPSILRIQQVVRGDSAAYFCASSLLVNTEAFFGQGTRLTVV.

V is TRBV6-2 or TRBV6-3 and J is TRBJ1-2; possibly TRBD1 for D (5 bases). The CDR3 runs to 17 residues. The germline CDR1 and CDR2 sequences are MNHEY and SVGEGT. Trimming removed 6 bases at V and 7 bases at J, with 27 bases between. The CDR3 DNA is TGTGCCAGCAGCTATACCATGACCCCCCGGACAAACGTTGGCTACACCTTC. Encoded protein: CASSYTMTPRTNVGYTF.

This clone was counted a few times. V is TRBV5-1 and J is TRBJ1-6; 9 bases agree with TRBD1. V dropped 4 bases and J dropped 7; count of bases not matched to a gene: 3. Germline V CDR1 and CDR2: SGHRS, YFSETQ. CDR3 length equals 14 residues. CDR3 DNA: TGCGCCAGCAGCCGGGACAGGGAGAATTCACCCCTCCACTTT. It codes for CASSRDRENSPLHF.

The chain joins TRBV9 to TRBJ1-2; 9 bases map to TRBD1. V lost 5 bases and J lost 7; bases outside the gene matches: 6. This CDR3 is built from 13 residues. CDR1 is SGDLS, CDR2 YYNGEE, per germline. The CDR3 loop is CASSGTGRFGYTF. For the CDR3, the DNA is TGTGCCAGCAGTGGGACAGGGAGGTTTGGCTACACCTTC.

The V gene is TRBV7-8, the J gene TRBJ2-7; 7 bases align to TRBD2. CDR3 length: 15 residues. The V and J ends lost 5 bases and 6 bases, in that order; junction bases with no gene match: 13. The V gene's germline CDR1 is SGHVS and CDR2 FQNEAQ. CDR3 DNA: TGTGCCAGCAGCCCGTACGGGGGGTTGGGGCTCGAGCAGTACTTC. The encoded protein is CASSPYGGLGLEQYF.

V is TRBV18 and J is TRBJ1-1; D gene uncertain. V gave up 5 bases and J gave up 2 bases, with 9 bases separating them. This CDR3 contains 13 residues. Germline CDR1 reads KGHSH; CDR2 reads LQKENI. The CDR3 DNA reads as TGTGCCAGCTCAGAACAGACCAACACTGAAGCTTTCTTT. It yields the protein CASSEQTNTEAFF.

The V gene is TRBV4-1, the J gene TRBJ2-7, with D maybe TRBD1 (5 bases). The CDR3 totals 15 residues. V was shortened by 0 bases and J by 0 bases, with 9 bases between the two germline ends. Germline loops: CDR1 MGHRA, CDR2 YSYEKL. CDR3 DNA sequence: TGCGCCAGCAGCCAAGAAGGGGTCAGCTCCTACGAGCAGTACTTC. It codes for CASSQEGVSSYEQYF.

This clone was recorded a few times. The chain carries TRBV6-5 and TRBJ1-3, with 9 bases that match TRBD1. Germline CDR1 is MNHEY and CDR2 is SVGAGI. Unmatched junction bases numbered 10, after V lost 5 bases and J lost 8 bases. CDR3 length: 15 residues. CDR3 in amino acids: CASSMGQGREDTIYF. In DNA form, the CDR3 reads TGTGCCAGCAGTATGGGACAGGGTCGGGAAGACACCATATATTTT.

This clone has just one count. The chain recombines TRBV5-1 with TRBJ2-1; 13 bases map to TRBD2. CDR1 is SGHRS and CDR2 is YFSETQ in the germline V gene. The CDR3 totals 17 residues. Trimming removed 4 bases from V and 5 bases from J; junction bases left unmatched: 9. DNA of the CDR3: TGCGCCAGCAGCCCAAGACTAGCGGGGGGACTCAACAATGAGCAGTTCTTC. This translates into CASSPRLAGGLNNEQFF.

V gene TRBV11-2 combines with J gene TRBJ1-2; 8 bases agree with TRBD1. This CDR3 spans 14 amino acids. Germline values: CDR1 SGHAT, CDR2 FQNNGV. Losses at the gene ends were 6 bases for V and 4 bases for J; bases not matched to a gene: 7. CDR3 nucleotide sequence: TGTGCCAGCAGGCCGACAGGGGTATCCTATGGCTACACCTTC. Amino acid sequence: CASRPTGVSYGYTF. Complete variable domain (other parts from reference TRBV11-2 and TRBJ1-2): EAGVAQSPRYKIIEKRQSVAFWCNPISGHATLYWYQQILGQGPKLLIQFQNNGVVDDSQLPKDRFSAERLKGVDSTLKIQPAKLEDSAVYLCASRPTGVSYGYTFGSGTRLTVV.

V is TRBV5-1 and J is TRBJ1-2; 8 nucleotides line up with TRBD1. The germline V gene has CDR1 SGHRS and CDR2 YFSETQ. The V gene end was trimmed by 4 bases and the J gene end by 4 bases; junction bases not matched to a gene: 6. The CDR3 covers 14 residues. In DNA, the CDR3 is TGCGCCAGCAGCCTACAGGACAGGGTCTATGGCTACACCTTC. It translates to CASSLQDRVYGYTF.

The V and J genes are TRBV7-2 and TRBJ1-2; D gene unclear. The germline V gene has CDR1 SGHTA and CDR2 FQGNSA. The V gene lost 2 bases and the J gene lost 2 bases, with 21 bases spanning the gap. The CDR3 length is 18 residues. CDR3 protein: CASSLYREAYGLNYGYTF. The CDR3 bases are TGTGCCAGCAGCTTATATCGGGAGGCATACGGTCTCAACTATGGCTACACCTTC.